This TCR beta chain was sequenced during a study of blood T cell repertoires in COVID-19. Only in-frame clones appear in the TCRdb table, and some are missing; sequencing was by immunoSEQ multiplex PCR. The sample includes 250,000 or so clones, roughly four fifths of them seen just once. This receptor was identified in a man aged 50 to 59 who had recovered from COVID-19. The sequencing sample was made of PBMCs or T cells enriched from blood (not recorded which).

In DNA, the CDR3 is TGCGCCAGCAGCTCTAGCGGGGGGGCCACAGAGACCCAGTACTTC. Protein sequence: CASSSSGGATETQYF. The V and J genes are TRBV5-1 and TRBJ2-5, with 12 bases matching TRBD2. Losses at the gene ends were 3 bases for V and 4 bases for J; bases not matched to a gene: 4. CDR3 length: 15 amino acids. CDR1 SGHRS and CDR2 YFSETQ come from the germline V gene.